The 4 T cell receptor beta chains presented below share a single source sample, sequenced in a study of early T cells in non-severe SARS-CoV-2 infection. One entry per CDR3 protein, called by TCRdb with MiXCR from the 5' RACE reads. This sample yields 50,000 to 60,000 distinct CDR3 sequences, of which about 10% are seen a single time; about 4.4% belongs to the top ten. Material for sequencing was whole blood. These TCRs come from an adult who was a healthcare worker with PCR-confirmed SARS-CoV-2 infection or an uninfected control (not recorded which).

This clonotype was found many times. V and J are TRBV13 and TRBJ2-7; D may be TRBD1 (6 bases). The CDR3 extends over 15 amino acids. Germline V gene data show CDR1 as PRHDT and CDR2 as FYEKMQ (reference sequence). V was cut by 0 bases and J by 1 base, with 10 bases left in between. The CDR3 region has the DNA TGTGCCAGCAGCTTAGGACAGGGTCTGTCCTACGAGCAGTACTTC. This translates into CASSLGQGLSYEQYF.

This clonotype occurred many times. The chain has TRBV7-9 and TRBJ2-7, with 7 bases lining up with TRBD1. From germline, CDR1 is SEHNR and CDR2 FQNEAQ (reference sequence). V trimming: 1 base; J trimming: 2 bases; junction bases outside the gene matches: 5. The CDR3 extends over 15 amino acids. CDR3 amino acids: CASSLVVGTAYEQYF. The CDR3 DNA sequence: TGTGCCAGCAGCTTAGTGGTGGGGACAGCCTACGAGCAGTACTTC.

The chain couples TRBV5-4 to TRBJ2-5; TRBD2 might be the D (6 bases). V lost 1 base, J lost 5 bases, and 9 bases lay in between. The CDR3 is 13 amino acids. Germline CDR1 is SGHNT and CDR2 is YYREEE (reference sequence). CDR3 sequence reads: CASSLRGVETQYF. Written as DNA, the CDR3 is TGTGCCAGCAGCTTGCGCGGGGTGGAGACCCAGTACTTC.

This clonotype came up many times. The CDR3 region is CATSTQEPYEQYF. CDR3 in DNA: TGTGCCACCTCTACCCAGGAACCCTACGAGCAGTACTTC. The chain has TRBV6-2 or TRBV6-3 and TRBJ2-7; D not certain. Trimming cost V 10 bases and J 2 bases, with 15 bases left between them. This CDR3 comprises 13 residues. Germline values: CDR1 MNHEY, CDR2 SVGEGT.